Below, 8 T cell receptor beta chains from the same sample are listed, as sequenced in a study of memory CD4+ T cells and cytomegalovirus serostatus. TCRdb's table, derived via immunoSEQ multiplex PCR, lists solely in-frame clones and lacks some. The table has approximately 65,000 clones, around 77% seen once. Single viable CD3+CD4+CD8-CD45RO+ cells were sorted as the memory CD4+ T cells. Sequenced material: memory CD4+ T cells from blood. Every receptor here comes from an adult in good health and CMV-seronegative.

This clone has just a few counts. The J gene is TRBJ1-1, the V gene TRBV14; no clear D gene. The germline gives CDR1 SGHDN, CDR2 FVKESK. V lost 0 bases and J lost 1, with 9 bases in between. The CDR3 consists of 15 residues. The CDR3 nucleotides read TGTGCCAGCAGCCAAGAGGTCCCGGCGAACACTGAAGCTTTCTTT. The encoded protein is CASSQEVPANTEAFF. Using reference TRBV14 and TRBJ1-1 for the parts outside the CDR3, the full variable domain is EAGVTQFPSHSVIEKGQTVTLRCDPISGHDNLYWYRRVMGKEIKFLLHFVKESKQDESGMPNNRFLAERTGGTYSTLKVQPAELEDSGVYFCASSQEVPANTEAFFGQGTRLTVV.

This clone was seen a few times. This sequence joins TRBV2 and TRBJ1-5; a possible D gene is TRBD1 (6 bases). Germline-derived CDR1 and CDR2 are SNHLY and FYNNEI. V shed 8 bases and J shed 3 bases, with 11 bases lying between them. The CDR3 is 13 amino acids. This CDR3 reads CASQGRYNQPQHF. In DNA form, the CDR3 reads TGTGCCAGCCAGGGGCGCTACAATCAGCCCCAGCATTTT. The complete variable domain, with remaining parts taken from reference TRBV2 and TRBJ1-5, reads EPEVTQTPSHQVTQMGQEVILRCVPISNHLYFYWYRQILGQKVEFLVSFYNNEISEKSEIFDDQFSVERPDGSNFTLKIRSTKLEDSAMYFCASQGRYNQPQHFGDGTRLSIL.

The rearrangement links TRBV27 to TRBJ2-5; 10 bases agree with TRBD2. The CDR3 is 14 residues long. Germline V lookup: CDR1 MNHEY, CDR2 SMNVEV (reference sequence). V gave up 7 bases and J gave up 5 bases; unmatched junction bases: 7. DNA of the CDR3: TGTGCCAGCAAGCTAGCGGGAGTCGGGGAGACCCAGTACTTC. Its translation: CASKLAGVGETQYF.

The V call is TRBV30, the J call TRBJ2-7; D is unclear. Germline V CDR1 and CDR2: GTSNPN, SVGIG (reference sequence). V was shortened by 0 bases and J by 0 bases, with 9 bases between the two germline ends. The CDR3 is 14 residues long. CDR3 sequence: CAWSVLVSSYEQYF. In nucleotides, the CDR3 is TGTGCCTGGAGTGTTTTAGTGTCCTCCTACGAGCAGTACTTC.

This clone was recorded once. The CDR3: CASRNPNQPQHF. CDR3 coding DNA: TGTGCCAGCAGGAATCCCAATCAGCCCCAGCATTTT. The V gene is TRBV6-1, the J gene TRBJ1-5; D not resolved. V lost 6 bases to trimming and J lost 3 bases, with 6 bases between them. The CDR3 contains 12 residues. Germline V CDR1 and CDR2: MNHNS, SASEGT.

V usage is TRBV9 and J usage is TRBJ2-2; D unclear. The ends were cut back, 5 bases at V and 0 bases at J, with 8 bases in the middle. Looked up from germline, CDR1 is SGDLS and CDR2 is YYNGEE. The CDR3 totals 14 residues. CDR3 region: CASRDGSNTGELFF. The CDR3 DNA follows: TGTGCCAGCAGGGACGGATCGAACACCGGGGAGCTGTTTTTT.

DNA for the CDR3: TGTGCCAGCAGTAAACAGGGGGCGAGCCCTAATAGCAATCAGCCCCAGCATTTT. Its translation: CASSKQGASPNSNQPQHF. The genes are TRBV21-1 and TRBJ1-5; the table's D call of TRBD1 was not tested on the DNA. TRBV21-1 is shown as a pseudogene. This CDR3 has 18 residues.

The chain joins TRBV6-1 to TRBJ1-1; 10 nucleotides agree with TRBD1. With V trimmed by 4 bases and J by 1 base, 6 bases remained unmatched. Germline V CDR1 and CDR2: MNHNS, SASEGT. The CDR3 is made up of 16 amino acids. This CDR3 is CASSGDRGSKNTEAFF. In nucleotides, the CDR3 is TGTGCCAGCAGTGGGGACAGGGGTAGCAAGAACACTGAAGCTTTCTTT.